One and the same sample provided the 27 T cell receptor beta chains below, sequenced in a study of T cell repertoires in cytomegalovirus infection (dated by TCRdb to about 2019). Sequencing was performed on an Illumina HiSeq 1500. Through fastp at Q25 and MiXCR, TCRdb rebuilt clones from the public reads, retaining in-frame beta chains. Each CDR3 protein gets just one entry, which takes the most common genes and DNA from the rows behind it. Here the sample has 150,000 to 200,000 distinct CDR3 sequences; roughly 27% occur a single time. Jointly, the top ten make up 30% to 35% of the sample. Source material: PBMCs. The receptors come from a human donor in good health (CMV status not recorded). Some clones in this sample may be carry-over from other donors' samples.

The CDR3 is CASSLLAGQGTYEQYF. CDR3 DNA sequence: TGTGCCAGCAGCTTGTTGGCCGGACAGGGGACCTACGAGCAGTACTTC. The chain links TRBV5-5 to TRBJ2-7, with TRBD1 identical over 9 bases. V dropped 1 base and J dropped 2; count of bases not matched to a gene: 7. Germline values: CDR1 SGHKS, CDR2 YYEKEE (reference sequence). The CDR3 extends over 16 amino acids.

Of note for this clonotype: A clone one base away is much larger, so this may be a read error. In DNA form, the CDR3 reads TGTGCCAGCAGCTTGGTCCCGGCGGGGGGGCCCACAGATACGCAGTATTTT. Encoded protein: CASSLVPAGGPTDTQYF. The chain carries TRBV7-3 and TRBJ2-3; 9 bases are shared with TRBD2. CDR1 and CDR2 from the germline V gene are SGHTA and FQGTGA. The CDR3 is 17 amino acids. Trimming took 3 bases from V and 2 from J; bases not matched to a gene: 9. Looking up the rest from reference TRBV7-3 and TRBJ2-3 gives the full variable domain: GAGVSQTPSNKVTEKGKYVELRCDPISGHTALYWYRQSLGQGPEFLIYFQGTGAADDSGLPNDRFFAVRPEGSVSTLKIQRTERGDSAVYLCASSLVPAGGPTDTQYFGPGTRLTVL.

This clonotype was found a few times. The chain uses TRBV6-5 and TRBJ1-6; 9 nucleotides align to TRBD1. This CDR3 spans 12 amino acids. Germline assignment: CDR1 MNHEY and CDR2 SVGAGI. Germline trimming cut 6 bases from V and 11 bases from J; bases unmatched to any gene: 2. CDR3 protein: CASRGQGPPLHF. The CDR3 region has the DNA TGTGCCAGCAGGGGACAGGGTCCACCCCTCCACTTT.

Turning to this clonotype: Mismatch with germline at one junction end may stem from a read error. The genes are TRBV6-5 and TRBJ2-5, with D hard to call. Germline V gene data show CDR1 as MNHEY and CDR2 as SVGAGI. This CDR3 contains 13 residues. Written as DNA, the CDR3 is TGTGACAGCAGTTACGGGCAGGCTGAGACCCAGTACTTC. Protein sequence: CDSSYGQAETQYF.

The V gene is TRBV7-8, the J gene TRBJ1-3, with unresolved D. The CDR3 runs to 14 residues. Germline CDR1 reads SGHVS; CDR2 reads FQNEAQ. V was trimmed by 1 base and J by 2 bases, leaving 6 bases between them. CDR3 amino acids: CASSLGTAGNTIYF. CDR3 sequence (DNA): TGTGCCAGCAGCTTAGGAACCGCTGGAAACACCATATATTTT.

This clonotype came up many times. The rearrangement links TRBV7-2 to TRBJ2-7; D ambiguous. V was trimmed by 0 bases and J by 5 bases, leaving 8 bases between them. The germline V gene encodes CDR1 SGHTA and CDR2 FQGNSA. This CDR3 region has 13 residues. The CDR3 sequence is CASSLAGADEQYF. The DNA for the CDR3 is TGTGCCAGCAGCTTAGCGGGTGCGGACGAGCAGTACTTC.

This clonotype turned up a few times. The V and J genes are TRBV7-2 and TRBJ1-2; possible D gene TRBD1, 5 bases. The CDR3 contains 14 residues. The germline V and J ends were trimmed by 3 bases and 6 bases, with 14 bases remaining between them. CDR1 is SGHTA, CDR2 FQGNSA, per germline. Here the CDR3 reads CASSFGANWDGYTF. DNA of the CDR3: TGTGCCAGCAGCTTTGGGGCTAACTGGGATGGCTACACCTTC.

This clonotype was seen a handful of times. The genes are TRBV11-2 and TRBJ2-3, with 7 nucleotides matching TRBD2. There are 15 residues in the CDR3. Germline CDR1 reads SGHAT; CDR2 reads FQNNGV. V was pared by 4 bases and J by 4 bases, with 8 bases of the junction left unmatched. The CDR3 sequence is CASSSGGGRADTQYF. As DNA, the CDR3 is TGTGCCAGCAGCTCCGGGGGTGGGAGGGCAGATACGCAGTATTTT.

This clonotype was observed many times. The genes are TRBV6-1 and TRBJ2-2; unclear D gene. Germline V gene sequence: CDR1 MNHNS, CDR2 SASEGT. V gave up 1 base and J gave up 4 bases, with 7 bases separating them. This CDR3 contains 14 residues. For the CDR3, the DNA is TGTGCCAGCAGTGAAGGTCGTCGCACCGGGGAGCTGTTTTTT. Encoded protein: CASSEGRRTGELFF.

The chain employs TRBV19 and TRBJ2-3; 7 bases are shared with TRBD2. J lost 6 bases, V lost 9 bases, and 6 bases had no gene match. Per germline, CDR1 LNHDA and CDR2 SQIVND (reference sequence). This CDR3 contains 12 residues. The DNA of the CDR3 is TGTGCCAGCAGCTCAGCGGGGGATACGCAGTATTTT. As protein: CASSSAGDTQYF.

The chain uses TRBV12-3 or TRBV12-4 and TRBJ2-2, with TRBD2 matching over 11 bases. V shed 6 bases and J 5 bases; nucleotides not matched to a gene: 5. This CDR3 is 15 amino acids long. The CDR3 loop is CASRPSGGQTGELFF. Written as DNA, the CDR3 is TGTGCCAGCAGGCCTAGCGGGGGGCAAACCGGGGAGCTGTTTTTT.

The chain recombines TRBV29-1 with TRBJ2-3, with D unclear. Trimming stripped 0 bases from V and 4 bases from J, with 5 bases between. This CDR3 spans 12 amino acids. CDR1 is SQVTM and CDR2 is ANQGSEA in the germline V gene. The chain's CDR3 is CSVEDDADTQYF. The CDR3 DNA reads as TGCAGCGTTGAAGATGATGCAGATACGCAGTATTTT.

This clonotype was detected a few times. This chain connects TRBV12-3 or TRBV12-4 to TRBJ1-3; D gene unclear. Deletions cut 7 bases from V and 1 base from J, with 5 bases between. The CDR3 is made up of 12 amino acids. The CDR3 protein is CASTPSGNTIYF. The CDR3 DNA is TGTGCCAGCACTCCATCTGGAAACACCATATATTTT.

The gene calls are TRBV2 and TRBJ2-1, with D possibly being TRBD1 (6 bases). V was shortened by 1 base and J by 14 bases, with 9 bases between the two germline ends. The CDR3 runs to 11 residues. The germline CDR1 and CDR2 sequences are SNHLY and FYNNEI. CDR3 amino acids: CASSEGTEEFF. CDR3 coding DNA: TGTGCCAGCAGTGAAGGGACAGAAGAGTTCTTC.

V gene TRBV20-1 combines with J gene TRBJ1-1, with D tentatively TRBD1 (5 bases). This CDR3 has 13 residues. CDR1 and CDR2 from the germline V gene are DFQATT and SNEGSKA (reference sequence). The ends were cut back, 4 bases at V and 7 bases at J, with 16 bases in the middle. The DNA of the CDR3 is TGCAGTGCTAACCCATTGGGGGGTGGTGAAGCTTTCTTT. Translating it yields CSANPLGGGEAFF.

As for this clonotype: This may be a read error: a much more frequent sequence differs by one nucleotide. V usage is TRBV7-2 and J usage is TRBJ2-6; either TRBD1 or TRBD2 may fit D (5 bases each). The CDR3 is made up of 15 amino acids. Per the germline V gene, CDR1 is SGHTA and CDR2 is FQGNSA. CDR3 DNA: TGTGCCAGCAGCGGAGGAGCATCTGGGGCCAACTTCCTGACTTTC. Translating gives CASSGGASGANFLTF. The full variable domain, completed using reference TRBV7-2 and TRBJ2-6, is GAGVSQSPSNKVTEKGKDVELRCDPISGHTALYWYRQSLGQGLEFLIYFQGNSAPDKSGLPSDRFSAERTGGSVSTLTIQRTQQEDSAVYLCASSGGASGANFLTFGAGSRLTVL.

Many counts were recorded for this clonotype. The chain employs TRBV7-2 and TRBJ2-1, with TRBD2 matching 13 bases. This CDR3 region has 16 residues. CDR1 SGHTA and CDR2 FQGNSA come from the germline V gene. The V segment lost 5 bases and the J segment 4 bases; nucleotides outside the gene matches: 5. The CDR3 DNA reads as TGTGCCAGCAGCGCGACTAGCGGGGGGCTTTACAATGAGCAGTTCTTC. Translated: CASSATSGGLYNEQFF.

This clonotype has just a few counts. The chain has TRBV7-2 and TRBJ2-4; D may be TRBD1 or TRBD2 (5 bases each). The CDR3 is made up of 14 amino acids. Between the trimmed V and J ends, which lost 0 bases and 5 bases, there was a span of 8 bases. Germline CDR1 SGHTA, CDR2 FQGNSA. This chain's CDR3 is CASSLAGTQNIQYF. As DNA, the CDR3 is TGTGCCAGCAGCTTAGCGGGGACCCAAAACATTCAGTACTTC.

This clonotype was observed a few times. The chain joins TRBV25-1 to TRBJ2-1; no clear D. The germline V gene encodes CDR1 MGHDK and CDR2 SYGVNS. The CDR3 covers 14 residues. With 3 bases removed from V and 7 bases from J, the gap between germline ends came to 13 bases. CDR3 DNA sequence: TGTGCCAGCAGTGAGGTGGCATTCGCGAATGAGCAGTTCTTC. This codes for CASSEVAFANEQFF.

This clonotype has a count of ten or more. This sequence joins TRBV12-3 or TRBV12-4 and TRBJ2-1, with TRBD2 matching 13 bases. The CDR3 loop spans 14 amino acids. J gave up 9 bases and V 3 bases, and 2 bases lay outside the gene matches. This chain's CDR3 is CASSLRLAGGEQFF. The CDR3 DNA reads TGTGCCAGCAGTTTGCGACTAGCGGGGGGTGAGCAGTTCTTC.

This clonotype was detected ten times or more. The J gene is TRBJ1-1, the V gene TRBV12-3 or TRBV12-4, with D possibly TRBD1 on 6 matching bases. With 6 bases removed from V and 5 bases from J, the gap between germline ends came to 16 bases. There are 14 residues in the CDR3. In DNA form, the CDR3 reads TGTGCCAGCAGCCGCTCGGGGGCGAGTACTGAAGCTTTCTTT. It codes for CASSRSGASTEAFF.

The chain joins TRBV19 to TRBJ1-1, with no clear D. The CDR3 spans 14 residues. The germline V gene encodes CDR1 LNHDA and CDR2 SQIVND (reference sequence). V lost 4 bases and J lost 4, with 13 bases in between. CDR3 residues: CASSSRGLGTEAFF. CDR3 coding DNA: TGTGCCAGTAGTAGTAGAGGGCTGGGCACTGAAGCTTTCTTT. Full variable domain (outside the CDR3, taken from reference TRBV19 and TRBJ1-1): DGGITQSPKYLFRKEGQNVTLSCEQNLNHDAMYWYRQDPGQGLRLIYYSQIVNDFQKGDIAEGYSVSREKKESFPLTVTSAQKNPTAFYLCASSSRGLGTEAFFGQGTRLTVV.

This chain joins TRBV20-1 and TRBJ2-3; 13 bases are a match to TRBD2. The CDR3 loop spans 15 amino acids. Trimming cost V 6 bases and J 1 base; bases outside gene matches: 4. Germline V gene lookup returns CDR1 DFQATT and CDR2 SNEGSKA (reference sequence). Here the CDR3 reads CSAGTSGEGTDTQYF. The CDR3 coding sequence is TGCAGTGCGGGGACTAGCGGGGAGGGCACAGATACGCAGTATTTT.

There are a few counts of this clonotype. The chain employs TRBV7-3 and TRBJ2-2; D may be TRBD1 (6 bases). Trimming took off 4 bases at V and 6 bases at J, with 12 bases between the two ends. CDR1 is SGHTA, CDR2 FQGTGA, per germline. This CDR3 region has 14 residues. CDR3 sequence reads: CASSWAQGAGELFF. CDR3 coding DNA: TGTGCCAGCAGCTGGGCACAGGGAGCCGGGGAGCTGTTTTTT.

This chain joins TRBV25-1 and TRBJ2-3; 7 nucleotides line up with TRBD1. The CDR3 is 15 amino acids. Germline values: CDR1 MGHDK, CDR2 SYGVNS. The junction had 4 bases not matched to a gene; V was cut back by 3 bases and J by 1 base. CDR3 sequence reads: CASSEFQGGTDTQYF. The CDR3 nucleotides are TGTGCCAGCAGTGAGTTCCAGGGGGGCACAGATACGCAGTATTTT.

This clonotype has more than one count but fewer than ten. The chain carries TRBV6-6 and TRBJ1-6; 7 nucleotides line up with TRBD1. The CDR3 length is 13 residues. The V and J ends lost 6 bases and 10 bases, in that order; junction bases with no gene match: 6. Looked up from germline, CDR1 is MNHNY and CDR2 is SVGAGI (reference sequence). CDR3 sequence (DNA): TGTGCCAGCAGGACAGGGCCAGGATCACCCCTCCACTTT. Translation gives CASRTGPGSPLHF.

This chain uses TRBV7-3 with TRBJ2-2, with D perhaps matching TRBD2 (6 bases). V lost 5 bases and J lost 1, with 14 bases in between. Germline lookup yields CDR1 SGHTA and CDR2 FQGTGA. The CDR3 extends over 16 amino acids. CDR3 region: CASSRMAGKNTGELFF. The CDR3 DNA reads as TGTGCCAGCAGCCGAATGGCGGGAAAGAACACCGGGGAGCTGTTTTTT.